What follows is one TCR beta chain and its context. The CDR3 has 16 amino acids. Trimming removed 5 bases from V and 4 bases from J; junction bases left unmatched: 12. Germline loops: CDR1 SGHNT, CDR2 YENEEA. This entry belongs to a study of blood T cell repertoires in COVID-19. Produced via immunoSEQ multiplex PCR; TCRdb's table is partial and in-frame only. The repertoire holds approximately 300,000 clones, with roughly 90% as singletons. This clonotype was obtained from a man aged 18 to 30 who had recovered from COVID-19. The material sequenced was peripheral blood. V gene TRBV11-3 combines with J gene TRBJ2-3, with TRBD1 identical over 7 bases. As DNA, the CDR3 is TGTGCCAGCAGCACCCGTCCCGGGACAGAGGCAGATACGCAGTATTTT. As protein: CASSTRPGTEADTQYF.